These 30 T cell receptor beta chains came from one sample sequenced in a study of cytomegalovirus exposure and HLA in healthy donors. The primer mix had 60 Vbeta and 13 Jbeta primers. Profiled with immunoSEQ multiplex PCR; TCRdb holds only in-frame clones, not every one. Of over 150,000 clones listed, roughly 77% are singletons. Sequenced input: PBMCs. Receptors originate from a male donor in good health and CMV-seronegative.

This clone was observed a single time. The chain is built from TRBV2 and TRBJ1-6; TRBD1 aligns across 7 bases. This CDR3 is 14 amino acids long. Germline CDR1 and CDR2: SNHLY and FYNNEI. V was pared by 7 bases and J by 6 bases, with 6 bases of the junction left unmatched. The CDR3 loop reads CASNPGQSNSPLHF. Written as DNA, the CDR3 is TGTGCCAGCAACCCGGGACAGTCTAATTCACCCCTCCACTTT.

J is TRBJ1-3 and V is TRBV5-1; the D gene is possibly TRBD1 (5 bases). The CDR3 totals 16 residues. Trimming removed 4 bases from V and 0 bases from J, with 14 bases in between. CDR1 is SGHRS, CDR2 YFSETQ, per germline. The CDR3 sequence: CASSISTVDSGNTIYF. CDR3 sequence (DNA): TGCGCCAGCAGCATTTCGACAGTCGACTCTGGAAACACCATATATTTT.

This clone was counted only a few times. V and J are TRBV7-2 and TRBJ2-1; the match to TRBD2 covers 8 bases. V shed 1 base, J shed 5 bases, and the junction held 7 bases outside the gene matches. The CDR3 length is 16 residues. Germline CDR1 is SGHTA and CDR2 is FQGNSA. The DNA of the CDR3 is TGTGCCAGCAGCTTAGATGGGACTAGAAGGGACAATGAGCAGTTCTTC. It is translated as CASSLDGTRRDNEQFF.

V usage is TRBV28 and J usage is TRBJ2-7, with a tentative D call TRBD1 (7 bases). The CDR3 contains 13 residues. Trimming left V 6 bases short and J 3 bases short, with 12 bases between. Germline V CDR1 and CDR2: MDHEN, SYDVKM. The CDR3 region is CASRQGGDYEQYF. The CDR3 bases are TGTGCCAGCAGGCAGGGGGGCGACTACGAGCAGTACTTC.

Notes on this clone: Germline is not matched at one junction end, which may reflect a read error. This chain uses TRBV7-9 with TRBJ1-2, with TRBD1 as a possible D gene (5 bases). The CDR3 consists of 13 residues. Germline V gene sequence: CDR1 SEHNR, CDR2 FQNEAQ (reference sequence). CDR3 protein: CSSSFPGRDGYTF. Here the CDR3 DNA reads TGTTCCAGCAGCTTTCCAGGGAGGGACGGCTACACCTTC.

A word on this clone: Compared with germline, one end of the junction differs, possibly owing to a read error. The CDR3 protein is CASSVKDSSSSYEQCF. The CDR3 bases are TGTGCCAGCAGCGTAAAGGATTCCTCTAGCTCCTACGAGCAGTGCTTC. The chain recombines TRBV9 with TRBJ2-7; tentatively, D is TRBD2 (5 bases). CDR3 size: 16 residues. The germline CDR1 and CDR2 sequences are SGDLS and YYNGEE.

The chain links TRBV6-6 to TRBJ2-6; D call uncertain. Looked up from germline, CDR1 is MNHNY and CDR2 is SVGAGI (reference sequence). CDR3 size: 15 residues. V lost 4 bases and J lost 0, with 7 bases in between. The CDR3 spells CASSSHSSGANVLTF. The CDR3 DNA reads TGTGCCAGCAGTTCACACAGCTCTGGGGCCAACGTCCTGACTTTC.

The J gene is TRBJ2-3, the V gene TRBV28, with D perhaps matching TRBD2 (7 bases). V lost 6 bases, J lost 3 bases, and 22 bases lay in between. Germline-derived CDR1 and CDR2 are MDHEN and SYDVKM. This CDR3 is 17 amino acids long. For the CDR3, the DNA is TGTGCCAGCAGCCTAGTCGGCGGGGGCGCAGGGACAGATACGCAGTATTTT. Translation gives CASSLVGGGAGTDTQYF.

The chain employs TRBV27 and TRBJ2-7; D might be TRBD2 (5 bases). From germline, CDR1 is MNHEY and CDR2 SMNVEV (reference sequence). The ends were cut back, 3 bases at V and 0 bases at J, with 9 bases in the middle. CDR3 size: 14 residues. DNA for the CDR3: TGTGCCAGCAGTTTTGCGGGTACCTCCTACGAGCAGTACTTC. Translated: CASSFAGTSYEQYF.

The gene calls are TRBV27 and TRBJ2-3; TRBD2 matches at 10 bases. J gave up 0 bases and V 2 bases, and 8 bases lay outside the gene matches. The CDR3 loop spans 18 amino acids. Per the germline V gene, CDR1 is MNHEY and CDR2 is SMNVEV (reference sequence). The CDR3 region is CASSLVSGGSGSTDTQYF. In DNA form, the CDR3 reads TGTGCCAGCAGTTTAGTTAGCGGGGGGAGCGGTAGCACAGATACGCAGTATTTT.

The chain carries TRBV2 and TRBJ2-5; 11 bases are shared with TRBD2. The CDR3 runs to 15 residues. J was trimmed by 4 bases and V by 6 bases; bases with no gene match: 7. Germline assignment: CDR1 SNHLY and CDR2 FYNNEI. CDR3 in DNA: TGTGCCAGCAGAGAGACTAGCGGGAACCTAGAGACCCAGTACTTC. It is translated as CASRETSGNLETQYF.

Concerning this clone itself: Germline is not matched at one junction end, which may reflect a read error. This chain links TRBV7-9 with TRBJ2-5; 9 positions agree with TRBD2. CDR3 length: 13 residues. Looked up from germline, CDR1 is SEHNR and CDR2 is FQNEAQ (reference sequence). The CDR3 bases are TGTGCCAGCAGCTTATTCAGCGGGGGGCGTCGGAACTTC. Residues: CASSLFSGGRRNF. The full variable domain, with the rest looked up from reference TRBV7-9 and TRBJ2-5, is DTGVSQNPRHKITKRGQNVTFRCDPISEHNRLYWYRQTLGQGPEFLTYFQNEAQLEKSRLLSDRFSAERPKGSFSTLEIQRTEQGDSAMYLCASSLFSGGRRNFGPGTRLLVL.

The table lists this clone with a count of one. This chain joins TRBV7-9 and TRBJ1-4; D may be TRBD1 (6 bases). CDR1 and CDR2 (germline): SEHNR, FQNEAQ (reference sequence). V gave up 4 bases and J gave up 5 bases, with 17 bases separating them. There are 16 residues in the CDR3. Written as DNA, the CDR3 is TGTGCCAGCAGCTCTGGACAGAACCCTAGGAATGAAAAACTGTTTTTT. Translating it yields CASSSGQNPRNEKLFF.

The genes are TRBV19 and TRBJ2-5, with 12 positions matching TRBD2. The assigned J gene may be wrong: the sequence end matches TRBJ2-7 better. The CDR3 is 16 residues long. The germline V gene encodes CDR1 LNHDA and CDR2 SQIVND (reference sequence). CDR3 sequence (DNA): TGTGCCAGTAGTCCACGACTAGCGGGAGCTTTTTACGAGCAGTACTTC. Amino acid sequence: CASSPRLAGAFYEQYF.

V and J are TRBV6-5 and TRBJ2-1, with TRBD1 matching 7 bases. V dropped 5 bases and J dropped 4; count of bases not matched to a gene: 5. Germline V gene lookup returns CDR1 MNHEY and CDR2 SVGAGI. The CDR3 runs to 14 residues. CDR3 nucleotides: TGTGCCAGCAGTATCGGACAGGCTTACAATGAGCAGTTCTTC. The encoded protein is CASSIGQAYNEQFF.

V gene TRBV7-2 combines with J gene TRBJ2-1, with D tentatively TRBD2 (5 bases). The CDR3 loop spans 15 amino acids. CDR1 is SGHTA, CDR2 FQGNSA, per germline. V lost 1 base, J lost 6 bases, and 13 bases lay in between. The CDR3 region has the DNA TGTGCCAGCAGCTTAGAACCCGGAGCGGCCAATGAGCAGTTCTTC. This encodes CASSLEPGAANEQFF.

CDR3 residues: CASSRHSGDTEAFF. CDR3 DNA sequence: TGTGCCAGCAGCCGACACTCGGGGGACACTGAAGCTTTCTTT. The J gene is TRBJ1-1, the V gene TRBV5-4; maybe TRBD1 (5 bases). The CDR3 contains 14 residues. V was pared by 4 bases and J by 3 bases, with 13 bases between. Germline V gene lookup returns CDR1 SGHNT and CDR2 YYREEE (reference sequence).

The chain couples TRBV6-1 to TRBJ2-7; 12 nucleotides line up with TRBD1. The CDR3 sequence is 15 residues long. From germline, CDR1 is MNHNS and CDR2 SASEGT. V lost 7 bases, J lost 7 bases, and 11 bases stayed unmatched. As DNA, the CDR3 is TGTGCCAGCAATAGCGGGACAGGGGGCGCGGGAGAGCAGTACTTC. Amino acids: CASNSGTGGAGEQYF.

The chain joins TRBV4-3 to TRBJ1-2; 10 bases align to TRBD1. V lost 4 bases, J lost 4 bases, and 6 bases stayed unmatched. This CDR3 spans 15 amino acids. Germline V lookup: CDR1 LGHNA, CDR2 YSLEER. CDR3 nucleotides: TGCGCCAGCAGCCCCGGACAGGGGGAAGGCTATGGCTACACCTTC. It encodes CASSPGQGEGYGYTF.

The V gene is TRBV6-5, the J gene TRBJ1-5; 12 bases are shared with TRBD1. The germline CDR1 and CDR2 sequences are MNHEY and SVGAGI. This CDR3 comprises 15 residues. The V gene end was trimmed by 6 bases and the J gene end by 9 bases; junction bases not matched to a gene: 9. CDR3 nucleotides: TGTGCCAGCAGGGCCGGAGGGACAGGGGGCTGGCCCCAGCATTTT. Encoded protein: CASRAGGTGGWPQHF.

The rearrangement joins TRBV4-2 to TRBJ1-5; a weak D match, TRBD1 (6 bases). This CDR3 has 14 amino acids. Trimming removed 0 bases from V and 9 bases from J, with 12 bases in between. Germline-derived CDR1 and CDR2 are LGHNA and YNFKEQ. The CDR3: CASSQEAGGPPQHF. The CDR3 DNA is TGTGCCAGCAGCCAAGAGGCGGGGGGCCCGCCCCAGCATTTT.

The chain uses TRBV7-6 and TRBJ2-7; D possibly corresponds to TRBD2 (6 bases). This CDR3 region has 14 residues. The V end was cut by 5 bases, the J end by 6 bases, with 17 bases between. Germline CDR1 SGHVS, CDR2 FNYEAQ. CDR3 DNA: TGTGCCAGCAGCGCCCAGACTAGTATGAGCGAGCAGTACTTC. This encodes CASSAQTSMSEQYF.

The chain joins TRBV7-8 to TRBJ1-2; possibly TRBD1 for D (5 bases). The CDR3 extends over 13 amino acids. V lost 5 bases to trimming and J lost 7 bases, with 14 bases between them. Germline V gene sequence: CDR1 SGHVS, CDR2 FQNEAQ. As DNA, the CDR3 is TGTGCCAGCAGCCCGCAGGGAGGAGGTGGCTACACCTTC. Amino acid sequence: CASSPQGGGGYTF.

The V call is TRBV18, the J call TRBJ2-7; the D gene is possibly TRBD2 (6 bases). Germline V lookup: CDR1 KGHSH, CDR2 LQKENI. The CDR3 is 15 residues long. V was shortened by 2 bases and J by 4 bases, with 15 bases between the two germline ends. CDR3 nucleotides: TGTGCCAGCTCACCAAGTGGCGCAGGGAGGTACGAGCAGTACTTC. It is translated as CASSPSGAGRYEQYF.

A few counts support this clone. The chain recombines TRBV19 with TRBJ1-5; D might be TRBD1 (5 bases). The CDR3 is made up of 13 amino acids. Germline-derived CDR1 and CDR2 are LNHDA and SQIVND (reference sequence). V lost 3 bases and J lost 5, with 8 bases in between. This CDR3 reads CASSIQGYQPQHF. The CDR3, as DNA: TGTGCCAGTAGTATCCAGGGCTATCAGCCCCAGCATTTT.

This clone appeared a few times. The chain couples TRBV28 to TRBJ1-5; D uncertain. V shed 5 bases and J shed 2 bases, with 7 bases lying between them. Germline V gives CDR1 MDHEN, CDR2 SYDVKM. The CDR3 consists of 13 residues. The CDR3 bases are TGTGCCAGCAGTCCTTTTCGCAATCAGCCCCAGCATTTT. This codes for CASSPFRNQPQHF.

This chain uses TRBV7-6 with TRBJ2-1; weak D call: TRBD1 (5 bases). The germline V gene encodes CDR1 SGHVS and CDR2 FNYEAQ. V was shortened by 5 bases and J by 8 bases, with 16 bases between the two germline ends. There are 14 residues in the CDR3. The CDR3 loop is CASSLPTRVDEQFF. In DNA, the CDR3 is TGTGCCAGCAGCCTGCCGACCAGGGTGGATGAGCAGTTCTTC.

This clone has a single count. V is TRBV30 and J is TRBJ2-7; D is perhaps TRBD1 (6 bases). The CDR3 loop spans 13 amino acids. V was shortened by 5 bases and J by 5 bases, with 16 bases between the two germline ends. Germline V gene data show CDR1 as GTSNPN and CDR2 as SVGIG (reference sequence). The chain's CDR3 is CAWAPDRRNEQYF. CDR3 in DNA: TGTGCCTGGGCCCCAGACAGGCGAAACGAGCAGTACTTC. Full variable domain (missing parts from reference TRBV30 and TRBJ2-7): SQTIHQWPATLVQPVGSPLSLECTVEGTSNPNLYWYRQAAGRGLQLLFYSVGIGQISSEVPQNLSASRPQDRQFILSSKKLLLSDSGFYLCAWAPDRRNEQYFGPGTRLTVT.

The chain employs TRBV7-9 and TRBJ2-2, with D uncertain. This CDR3 spans 14 amino acids. Trimming cost V 3 bases and J 1 base, with 6 bases left between them. Germline CDR1 reads SEHNR; CDR2 reads FQNEAQ (reference sequence). The CDR3: CASSFTRNTGELFF. The DNA of the CDR3 is TGTGCCAGCAGCTTCACACGGAACACCGGGGAGCTGTTTTTT.

The chain has TRBV5-1 and TRBJ1-3, with a possible D match to TRBD1 (6 bases). The CDR3 spans 16 residues. Germline V gene data show CDR1 as SGHRS and CDR2 as YFSETQ. V was pared by 2 bases and J by 0 bases, with 12 bases between. CDR3 sequence: CASSLGGAHSGNTIYF. In DNA form, the CDR3 reads TGCGCCAGCAGCTTAGGGGGGGCTCACTCTGGAAACACCATATATTTT.